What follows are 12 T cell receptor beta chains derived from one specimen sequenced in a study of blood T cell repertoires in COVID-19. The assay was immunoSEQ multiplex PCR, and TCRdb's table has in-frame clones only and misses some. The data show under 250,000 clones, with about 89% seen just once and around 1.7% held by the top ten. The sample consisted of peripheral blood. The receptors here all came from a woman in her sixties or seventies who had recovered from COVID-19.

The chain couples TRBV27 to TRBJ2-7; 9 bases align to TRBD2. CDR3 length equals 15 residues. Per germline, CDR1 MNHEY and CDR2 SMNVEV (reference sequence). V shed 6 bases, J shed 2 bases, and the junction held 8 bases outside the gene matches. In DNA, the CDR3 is TGTGCCAGCAGCCGGGGGCTAGCGGGAACCTACGAGCAGTACTTC. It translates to CASSRGLAGTYEQYF.

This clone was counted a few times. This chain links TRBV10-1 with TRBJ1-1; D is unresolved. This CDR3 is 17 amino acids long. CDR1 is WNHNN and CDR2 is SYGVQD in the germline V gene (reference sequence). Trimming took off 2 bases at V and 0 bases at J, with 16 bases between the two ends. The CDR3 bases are TGCGCCAGCAGTGAGCACCCCTCTACAGCTATGAACACTGAAGCTTTCTTT. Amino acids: CASSEHPSTAMNTEAFF.

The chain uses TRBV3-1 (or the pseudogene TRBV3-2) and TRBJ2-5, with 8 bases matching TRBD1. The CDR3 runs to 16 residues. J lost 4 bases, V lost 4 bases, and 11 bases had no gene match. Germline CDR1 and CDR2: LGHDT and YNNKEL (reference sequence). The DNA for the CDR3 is TGTGCCAGCAGCCTCGGACAGGGCGCGGTTGGAGAGACCCAGTACTTC. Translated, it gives CASSLGQGAVGETQYF.

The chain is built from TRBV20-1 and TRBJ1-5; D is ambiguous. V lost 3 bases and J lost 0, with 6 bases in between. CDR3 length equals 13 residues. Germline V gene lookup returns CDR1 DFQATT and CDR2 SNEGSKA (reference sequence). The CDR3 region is CSASFGSNQPQHF. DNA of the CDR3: TGCAGTGCTAGTTTCGGTAGCAATCAGCCCCAGCATTTT.

CDR3 DNA: TGTGCCAGCAGCTCGCAACAGGGTGTGGAGACCCAGTACTTC. Translation: CASSSQQGVETQYF. This sequence joins TRBV5-4 and TRBJ2-5; the D gene is possibly TRBD1 (6 bases). CDR3 length equals 14 residues. The germline V and J ends were trimmed by 3 bases and 5 bases, with 14 bases remaining between them. Germline V CDR1 and CDR2: SGHNT, YYREEE (reference sequence).

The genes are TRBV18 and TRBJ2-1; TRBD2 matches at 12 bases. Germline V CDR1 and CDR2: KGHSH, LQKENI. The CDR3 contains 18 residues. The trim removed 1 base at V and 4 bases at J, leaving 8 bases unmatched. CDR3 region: CASSPRTSGGTLYNEQFF. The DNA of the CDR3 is TGTGCCAGCTCACCACGAACTAGCGGGGGGACATTATACAATGAGCAGTTCTTC.

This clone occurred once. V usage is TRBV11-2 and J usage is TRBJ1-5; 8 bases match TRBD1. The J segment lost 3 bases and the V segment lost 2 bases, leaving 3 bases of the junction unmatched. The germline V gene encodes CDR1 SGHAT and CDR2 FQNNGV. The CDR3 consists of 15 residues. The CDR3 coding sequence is TGTGCCAGCAGCTTAACAGGGGGGGACAATCAGCCCCAGCATTTT. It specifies CASSLTGGDNQPQHF.

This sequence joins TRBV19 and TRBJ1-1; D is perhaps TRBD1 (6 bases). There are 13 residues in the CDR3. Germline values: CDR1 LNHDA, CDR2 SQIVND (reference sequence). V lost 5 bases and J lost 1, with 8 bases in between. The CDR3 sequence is CASSLTGNTEAFF. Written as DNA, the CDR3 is TGTGCCAGTAGTCTGACAGGGAACACTGAAGCTTTCTTT.

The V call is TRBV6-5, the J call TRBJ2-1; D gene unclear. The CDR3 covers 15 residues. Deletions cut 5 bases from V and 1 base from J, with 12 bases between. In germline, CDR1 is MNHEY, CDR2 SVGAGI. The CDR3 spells CASSTSAQSYNEQFF. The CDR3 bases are TGTGCCAGCAGTACAAGCGCGCAATCCTACAATGAGCAGTTCTTC.

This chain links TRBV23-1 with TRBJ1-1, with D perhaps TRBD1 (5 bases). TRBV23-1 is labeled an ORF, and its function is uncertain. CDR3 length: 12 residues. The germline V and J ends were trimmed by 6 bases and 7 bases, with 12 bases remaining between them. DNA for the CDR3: TGCGCCAGCAGGGGGGAGGACGGTGAAGCTTTCTTT. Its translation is CASRGEDGEAFF.

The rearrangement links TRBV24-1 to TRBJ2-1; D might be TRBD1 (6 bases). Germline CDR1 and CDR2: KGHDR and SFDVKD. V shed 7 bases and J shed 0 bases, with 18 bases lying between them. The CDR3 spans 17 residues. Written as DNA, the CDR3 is TGTGCCACCAGGAATCGGGACATCTTGTACTCCTACAATGAGCAGTTCTTC. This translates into CATRNRDILYSYNEQFF.

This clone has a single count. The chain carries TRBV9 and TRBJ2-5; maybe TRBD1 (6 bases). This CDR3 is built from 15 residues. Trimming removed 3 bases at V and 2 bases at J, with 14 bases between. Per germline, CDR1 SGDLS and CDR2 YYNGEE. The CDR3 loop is CASSATGYLQETQYF. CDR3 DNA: TGTGCCAGCAGCGCAACAGGGTATTTACAAGAGACCCAGTACTTC.